This T cell receptor beta chain appears in the sequencing data of a study of CD8 T cells in ankylosing spondylitis. As the method for making TCR beta libraries, quantitative 5'-RACE with molecular barcodes was used. TCRdb re-called the 5' RACE reads with MiXCR, one entry per CDR3 protein. The sample yields fewer than 750,000 distinct CDR3 sequences, under 20% seen once. Concerning this clonotype itself: What it binds is not known.

Study-level points and caveats: Reports say disease-linked clones showed up significantly more in matched ankylosing spondylitis synovial fluid. Within peripheral blood, clones linked to disease were CD8+ and relatively rare. Some of the motif variants had earlier been found in reactive arthritis patients' fluid and blood. One TCR beta motif, made up of seven to nine highly homologous variants, appeared characteristic of ankylosing spondylitis blood.

V was shortened by 6 bases and J by 2 bases, with 17 bases between the two germline ends. The CDR3 has 16 residues. The germline V gene encodes CDR1 SGHTA and CDR2 FQGTGA. The rearrangement links TRBV7-3 to TRBJ2-1; D is unresolved. The receptor's source is a male donor with ankylosing spondylitis. Sequenced material: blood, either unsorted or a sorted T cell fraction (not recorded which). This chain's CDR3 is CASSIRASSTYNEQFF. The CDR3 DNA sequence: TGTGCCAGCAGTATTCGGGCCTCCTCCACCTACAATGAGCAGTTCTTC.